The rows below give T cell receptor beta chains drawn from one sample of a study of response to subunit inactivated influenza vaccine. TCRdb reprocessed the RT-PCR reads via MiXCR and lists one record per CDR3 protein. The table includes under 800,000 distinct CDR3 sequences, about 14% detected once. This sample comprised PBMCs from blood, obtained around two weeks before vaccination. The receptors here all came from a man aged 45-60 years who received an inactivated influenza vaccine. Both conserved end residues are part of each CDR3. The order of the fields is CDR3 protein, V gene, J gene, clone size. The size field is filled for only some rows; it gives once, few, many or a size class.

CASSLVGDEQFF	TRBV5-1	TRBJ2-1	many
CASSYSRTSKEQYF	TRBV6-5	TRBJ2-7	NA
CASSLRPTEAGNTIYF	TRBV7-9	TRBJ1-3	few
CASSLFPLGTGELFF	TRBV27	TRBJ2-2	NA
CASSTGQGEQYF	TRBV18	TRBJ2-7	few
CSVRTGTYEQYF	TRBV29-1	TRBJ2-7	NA
CSARQGAAEAFF	TRBV20-1	TRBJ1-1	NA
CASSLDGLAGYEQYF	TRBV7-2	TRBJ2-7	few
CASSLVEGTPQYYEQYF	TRBV7-2	TRBJ2-7	few
CASSSPMSTGELFF	TRBV6-5	TRBJ2-2	few
CASSLGDGAYNEQFF	TRBV3-1	TRBJ2-1	NA
CASSLAAPRNTEAFF	TRBV5-1	TRBJ1-1	NA
CASSQPTSGRGGEQFF	TRBV4-1	TRBJ2-1	few
CASSQGTGAVYSTQYF	TRBV3-1	TRBJ2-3	NA
CASREGGRALHF	TRBV4-2	TRBJ1-6	NA
CASSLDRGYSYEQYF	TRBV11-2	TRBJ2-7	few
CASSPLRGVRRETQYF	TRBV12-3/TRBV12-4	TRBJ2-5	few
CASKFQGRGGEKLFF	TRBV12-3/TRBV12-4	TRBJ1-4	many
CASSDVRNTEAFF	TRBV2	TRBJ1-1	NA
CASSSPLAVYGYTF	TRBV7-2	TRBJ1-2	few